This T cell receptor beta chain emerged from a study of T cell repertoires and HLA-DP antigens. Germline CDR1 is SGHDT and CDR2 is YYEEEE. This CDR3 is 14 amino acids long. V lost 4 bases to trimming and J lost 2 bases; unmatched junction nucleotides: 3. Profiling relied on immunoSEQ multiplex PCR, and the TCRdb table lists in-frame clones only, not all of them. The table shows roughly 70,000 clones, with around 80% occurring only once. Turning to this clone: What it binds is unknown.

The rearrangement links TRBV5-6 to TRBJ1-5; 7 bases fit TRBD1. The TCR comes from a man in his 60s in good health and CMV-seronegative. The material sequenced was CD4+ T cells from PBMCs. The CDR3 spells CASSRTGGNQPQHF. As DNA, the CDR3 is TGTGCCAGCAGCCGAACAGGGGGCAATCAGCCCCAGCATTTT.